Following are 8 T cell receptor beta chains from one sample sequenced in a study of PD-1 blockade in classical Hodgkin lymphoma (TCRdb year 2020). Explained via the paper, the time point label denotes: cycle 4 day 1 (C4D1), after 6 weeks of nivolumab. All trial patients had relapsed after autologous stem cell transplantation, with cohorts A, B and C differing in prior brentuximab vedotin exposure. Library prep was done by the immunoSEQ multiplex PCR assay. This immuneACCESS table, as held by TCRdb, lists in-frame sequences with V and J called but not all clones. Of the missing ones, under half trace to an unresolved V gene in checked studies; the others have no known cause. The sample table contains tens of thousands of clones; only one count was recorded for about 80% of them. Together, the top ten hold around 20% of the sample. The sequences come from peripheral blood mononuclear cells (PBMCs), collected before the fourth cycle of nivolumab. All receptors derive from a human donor with classical Hodgkin lymphoma.

This sequence joins TRBV27 and TRBJ1-1; 9 nucleotides agree with TRBD1. The CDR3 totals 13 residues. Unmatched junction bases numbered 3, after V lost 6 bases and J lost 4 bases. CDR1 and CDR2 from the germline V gene are MNHEY and SMNVEV (reference sequence). The CDR3 nucleotides read TGTGCCAGCAGGAAGGACAGGGGCACTGAAGCTTTCTTT. This translates into CASRKDRGTEAFF.

The chain has TRBV7-2 and TRBJ2-3, with 11 nucleotides matching TRBD2. Germline CDR1 is SGHTA and CDR2 is FQGNSA. The J segment lost 8 bases and the V segment lost 5 bases, leaving 9 bases of the junction unmatched. The CDR3 has 15 residues. For the CDR3, the DNA is TGTGCCAGCAGCCAGGGACTAGCGGTTGGGGGTACGCAGTATTTT. This encodes CASSQGLAVGGTQYF.

The rearrangement uses TRBV28 and TRBJ1-3; no firm D call. This CDR3 has 15 amino acids. Trimming shortened V by 4 bases and J by 0 bases, and 10 bases separated the two germline ends. The germline gives CDR1 MDHEN, CDR2 SYDVKM. Written as DNA, the CDR3 is TGTGCCAGCAGTTCCCTTCCTTACTCTGGAAACACCATATATTTT. This sequence encodes CASSSLPYSGNTIYF.

The chain links TRBV6-4 to TRBJ1-2, with D tentatively TRBD1 (5 bases). Germline CDR1 and CDR2: MRHNA and SNTAGT. Trimming removed 6 bases at V and 0 bases at J, with 8 bases between. The CDR3 covers 13 residues. The DNA for the CDR3 is TGTGCCAGCAGCCGGGGCGCTAACTATGGCTACACCTTC. This gives the protein CASSRGANYGYTF.

The chain couples TRBV6-1 to TRBJ1-6, with 9 bases identical to TRBD1. The J segment lost 6 bases and the V segment lost 4 bases, leaving 13 bases of the junction unmatched. CDR3 length equals 18 residues. Germline-derived CDR1 and CDR2 are MNHNS and SASEGT. CDR3 coding DNA: TGTGCCAGCAGTGTTTTGGTACCGGGACAGGGTTTTAATTCACCCCTCCACTTT. Protein: CASSVLVPGQGFNSPLHF.

The chain has TRBV18 and TRBJ1-2, with 8 bases aligning to TRBD1. After removal of 4 bases from V and 2 bases from J, the junction contained 18 bases not matched to a gene. The CDR3 is 19 amino acids. Per the germline V gene, CDR1 is KGHSH and CDR2 is LQKENI. The CDR3 region is CASSLETPTPGGLNYGYTF. DNA for the CDR3: TGTGCCAGCTCACTCGAAACGCCTACCCCAGGGGGCCTCAACTATGGCTACACCTTC.

This chain connects TRBV6-5 to TRBJ2-7; weak D call: TRBD2 (7 bases). Germline V CDR1 and CDR2: MNHEY, SVGAGI. The CDR3 is made up of 16 amino acids. Trimming took 0 bases from V and 5 from J, leaving 17 bases between them. The chain's CDR3 is CASSYSVGGGGHEQYF. The CDR3 DNA follows: TGTGCCAGCAGTTACTCGGTCGGTGGGGGGGGCCACGAGCAGTACTTC.

This clone was detected a few times. CDR3 nucleotide sequence: TGTGCCAGCAGTTGGGGACAGGCTAGCGAGCAGTACTTC. Protein: CASSWGQASEQYF. The genes are TRBV27 and TRBJ2-7; 8 bases match TRBD1. The CDR3 runs 13 residues. After removal of 4 bases from V and 6 bases from J, the junction contained 5 bases not matched to a gene. CDR1 and CDR2 (germline): MNHEY, SMNVEV (reference sequence).